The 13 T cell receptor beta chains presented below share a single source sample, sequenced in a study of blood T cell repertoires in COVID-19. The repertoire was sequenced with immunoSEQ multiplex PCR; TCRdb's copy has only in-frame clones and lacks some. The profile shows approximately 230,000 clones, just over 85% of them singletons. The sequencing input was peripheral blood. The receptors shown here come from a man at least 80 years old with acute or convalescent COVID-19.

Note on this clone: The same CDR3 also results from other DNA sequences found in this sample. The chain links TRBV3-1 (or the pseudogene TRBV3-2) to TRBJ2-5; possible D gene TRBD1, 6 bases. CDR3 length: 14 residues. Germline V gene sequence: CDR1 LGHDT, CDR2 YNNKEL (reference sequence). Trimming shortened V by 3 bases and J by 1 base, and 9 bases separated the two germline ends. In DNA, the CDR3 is TGTGCCAGCAGCCACGGGACAAGCCAAGAGACCCAGTACTTC. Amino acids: CASSHGTSQETQYF.

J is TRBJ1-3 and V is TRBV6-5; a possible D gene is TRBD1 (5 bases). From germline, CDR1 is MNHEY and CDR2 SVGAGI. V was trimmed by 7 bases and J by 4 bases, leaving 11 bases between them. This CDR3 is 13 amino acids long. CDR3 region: CASKGANGNTIYF. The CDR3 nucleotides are TGTGCCAGCAAAGGGGCGAACGGAAACACCATATATTTT.

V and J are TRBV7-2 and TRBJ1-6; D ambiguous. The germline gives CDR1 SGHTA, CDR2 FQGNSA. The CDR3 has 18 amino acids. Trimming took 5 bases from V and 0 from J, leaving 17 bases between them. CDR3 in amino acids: CASSPRVTASSYNSPLHF. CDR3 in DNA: TGTGCCAGCAGCCCGAGGGTGACGGCCAGCTCCTATAATTCACCCCTCCACTTT.

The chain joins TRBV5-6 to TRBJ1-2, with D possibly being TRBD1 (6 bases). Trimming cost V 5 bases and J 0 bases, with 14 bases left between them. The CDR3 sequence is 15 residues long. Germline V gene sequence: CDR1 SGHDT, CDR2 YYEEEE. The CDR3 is CASRGRGTTNYGYTF. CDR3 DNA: TGTGCCAGCAGGGGGAGGGGGACTACTAACTATGGCTACACCTTC.

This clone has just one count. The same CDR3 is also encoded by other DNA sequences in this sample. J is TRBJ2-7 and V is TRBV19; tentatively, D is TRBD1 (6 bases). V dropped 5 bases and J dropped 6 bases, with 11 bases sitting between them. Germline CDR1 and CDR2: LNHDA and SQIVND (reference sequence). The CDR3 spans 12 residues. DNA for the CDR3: TGTGCCAGTAGTGCCAGGGGCGGCGAGCAGTACTTC. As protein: CASSARGGEQYF.

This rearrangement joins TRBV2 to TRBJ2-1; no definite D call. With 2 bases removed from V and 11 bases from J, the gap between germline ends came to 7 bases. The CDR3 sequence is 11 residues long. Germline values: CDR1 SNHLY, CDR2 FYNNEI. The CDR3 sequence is CASSEQAKQFF. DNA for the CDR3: TGTGCCAGCAGTGAACAGGCTAAGCAGTTCTTC. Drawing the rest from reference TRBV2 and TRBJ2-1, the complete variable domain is EPEVTQTPSHQVTQMGQEVILRCVPISNHLYFYWYRQILGQKVEFLVSFYNNEISEKSEIFDDQFSVERPDGSNFTLKIRSTKLEDSAMYFCASSEQAKQFFGPGTRLTVL.

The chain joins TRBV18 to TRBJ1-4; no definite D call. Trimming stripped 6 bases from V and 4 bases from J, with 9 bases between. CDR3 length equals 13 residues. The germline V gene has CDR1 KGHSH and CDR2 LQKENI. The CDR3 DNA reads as TGTGCCAGCTCCGCGCCGGTTAATGAAAAACTGTTTTTT. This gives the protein CASSAPVNEKLFF.

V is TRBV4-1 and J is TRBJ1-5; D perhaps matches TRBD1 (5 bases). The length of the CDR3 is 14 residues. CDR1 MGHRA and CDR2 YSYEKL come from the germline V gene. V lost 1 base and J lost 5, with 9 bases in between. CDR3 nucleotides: TGCGCCAGCAGCCAAGGACAGAGTTATCAGCCCCAGCATTTT. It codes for CASSQGQSYQPQHF.

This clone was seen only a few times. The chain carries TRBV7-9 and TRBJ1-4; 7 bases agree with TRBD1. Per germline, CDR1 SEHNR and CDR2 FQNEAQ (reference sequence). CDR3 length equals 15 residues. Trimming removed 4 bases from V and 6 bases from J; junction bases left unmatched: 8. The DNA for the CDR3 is TGTGCCAGCAGCTCGGGGACAGTGTCAGATGAAAAACTGTTTTTT. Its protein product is CASSSGTVSDEKLFF.

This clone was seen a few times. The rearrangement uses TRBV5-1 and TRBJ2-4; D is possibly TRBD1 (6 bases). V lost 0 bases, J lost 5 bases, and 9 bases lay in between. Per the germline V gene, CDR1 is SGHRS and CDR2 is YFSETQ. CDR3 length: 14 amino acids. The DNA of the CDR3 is TGCGCCAGCAGCTTGGTCGGACAGCAAAACATTCAGTACTTC. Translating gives CASSLVGQQNIQYF. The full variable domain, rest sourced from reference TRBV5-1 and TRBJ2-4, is KAGVTQTPRYLIKTRGQQVTLSCSPISGHRSVSWYQQTPGQGLQFLFEYFSETQRNKGNFPGRFSGRQFSNSRSEMNVSTLELGDSALYLCASSLVGQQNIQYFGAGTRLSVL.

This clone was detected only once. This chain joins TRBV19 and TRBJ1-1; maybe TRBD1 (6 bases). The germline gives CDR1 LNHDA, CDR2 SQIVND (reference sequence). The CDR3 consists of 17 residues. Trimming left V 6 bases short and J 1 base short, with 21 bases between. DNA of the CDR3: TGTGCCAGTAGACCGGGGGGGGGCTCTTTATCGAACACTGAAGCTTTCTTT. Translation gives CASRPGGGSLSNTEAFF.

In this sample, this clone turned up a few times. The CDR3 DNA reads TGTGCCAGCGCCCGAGAGGGAATGAGCAATCAGCCCCAGCATTTT. It yields the protein CASAREGMSNQPQHF. V gene TRBV6-6 combines with J gene TRBJ1-5; D uncertain. CDR1 MNHNY and CDR2 SVGAGI come from the germline V gene (reference sequence). The CDR3 contains 15 residues. V lost 8 bases and J 1 base, leaving 15 bases between the germline ends.

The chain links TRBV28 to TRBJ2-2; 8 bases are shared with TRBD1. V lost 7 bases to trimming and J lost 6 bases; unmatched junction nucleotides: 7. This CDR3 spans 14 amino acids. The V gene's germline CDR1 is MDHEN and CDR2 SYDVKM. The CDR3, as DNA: TGTGCCAGCATGGCAGGGGGCCCGGCCGGGGAGCTGTTTTTT. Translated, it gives CASMAGGPAGELFF.